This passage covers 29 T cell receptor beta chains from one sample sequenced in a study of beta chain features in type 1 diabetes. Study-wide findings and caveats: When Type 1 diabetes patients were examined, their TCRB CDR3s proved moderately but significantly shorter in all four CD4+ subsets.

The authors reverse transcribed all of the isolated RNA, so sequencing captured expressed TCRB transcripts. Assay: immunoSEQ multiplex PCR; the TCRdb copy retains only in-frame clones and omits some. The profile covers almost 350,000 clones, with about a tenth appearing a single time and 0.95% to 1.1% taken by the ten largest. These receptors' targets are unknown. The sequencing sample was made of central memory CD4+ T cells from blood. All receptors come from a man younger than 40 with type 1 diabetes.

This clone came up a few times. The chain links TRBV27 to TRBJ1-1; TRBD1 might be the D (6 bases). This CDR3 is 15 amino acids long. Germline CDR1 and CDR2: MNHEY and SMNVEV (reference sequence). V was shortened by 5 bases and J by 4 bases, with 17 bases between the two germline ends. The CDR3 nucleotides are TGTGCCAGCAGTACCAATAGACAGGAGGGCACTGAAGCTTTCTTT. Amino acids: CASSTNRQEGTEAFF.

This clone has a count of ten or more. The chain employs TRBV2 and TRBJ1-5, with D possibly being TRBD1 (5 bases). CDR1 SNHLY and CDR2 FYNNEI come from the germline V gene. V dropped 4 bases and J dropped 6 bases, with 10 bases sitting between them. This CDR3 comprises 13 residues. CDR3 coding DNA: TGTGCCAGCAGTGCTGGGGGATTTCAGCCCCAGCATTTT. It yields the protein CASSAGGFQPQHF.

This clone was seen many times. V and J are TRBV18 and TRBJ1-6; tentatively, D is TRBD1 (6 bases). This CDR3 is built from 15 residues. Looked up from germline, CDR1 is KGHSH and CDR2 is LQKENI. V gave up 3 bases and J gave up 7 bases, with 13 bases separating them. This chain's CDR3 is CASSPGTSPNSPLHF. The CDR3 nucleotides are TGTGCCAGCTCACCCGGGACAAGCCCAAATTCACCCCTCCACTTT.

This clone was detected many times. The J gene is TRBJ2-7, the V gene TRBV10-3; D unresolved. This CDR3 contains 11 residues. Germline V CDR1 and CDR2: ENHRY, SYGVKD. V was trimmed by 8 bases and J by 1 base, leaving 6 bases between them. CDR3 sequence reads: CAIGVSYEQYF. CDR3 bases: TGTGCCATCGGAGTTTCCTACGAGCAGTACTTC.

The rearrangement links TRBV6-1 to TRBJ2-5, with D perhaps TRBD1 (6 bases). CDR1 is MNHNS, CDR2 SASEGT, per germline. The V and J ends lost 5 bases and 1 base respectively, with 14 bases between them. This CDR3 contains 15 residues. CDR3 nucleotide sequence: TGTGCCAGCAGTTCCCAGCCGACAGGCCAAGAGACCCAGTACTTC. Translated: CASSSQPTGQETQYF.

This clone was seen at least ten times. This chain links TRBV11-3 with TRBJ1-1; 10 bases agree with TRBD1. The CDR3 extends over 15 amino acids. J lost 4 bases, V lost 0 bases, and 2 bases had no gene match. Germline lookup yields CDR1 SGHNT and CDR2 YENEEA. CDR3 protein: CASSLDRTGGTEAFF. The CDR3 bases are TGTGCCAGCAGCTTAGATCGGACAGGGGGCACTGAAGCTTTCTTT.

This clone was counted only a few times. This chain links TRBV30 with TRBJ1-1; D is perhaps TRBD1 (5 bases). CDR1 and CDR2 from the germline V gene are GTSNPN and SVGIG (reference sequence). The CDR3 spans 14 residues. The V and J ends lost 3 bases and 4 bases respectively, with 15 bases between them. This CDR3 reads CAWRAREGSTEAFF. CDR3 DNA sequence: TGTGCCTGGAGGGCAAGGGAGGGGAGCACTGAAGCTTTCTTT.

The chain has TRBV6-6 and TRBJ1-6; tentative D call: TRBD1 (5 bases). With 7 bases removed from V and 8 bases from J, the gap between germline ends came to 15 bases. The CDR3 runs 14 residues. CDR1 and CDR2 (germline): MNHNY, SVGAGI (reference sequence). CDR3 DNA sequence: TGTGCCAGCACGACGGCCCGGGGGGATTCACCCCTCCACTTT. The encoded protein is CASTTARGDSPLHF.

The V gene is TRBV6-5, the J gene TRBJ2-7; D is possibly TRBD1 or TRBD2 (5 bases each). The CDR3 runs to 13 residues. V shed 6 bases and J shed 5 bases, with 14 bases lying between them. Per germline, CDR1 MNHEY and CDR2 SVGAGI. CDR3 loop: CASRKFGTHEQYF. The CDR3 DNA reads TGTGCCAGCAGGAAATTCGGGACCCACGAGCAGTACTTC.

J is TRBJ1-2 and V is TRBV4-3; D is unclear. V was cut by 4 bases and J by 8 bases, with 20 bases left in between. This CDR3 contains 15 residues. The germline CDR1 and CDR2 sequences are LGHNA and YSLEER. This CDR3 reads CASSPNRRAGEGYTF. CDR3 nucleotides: TGCGCCAGCAGCCCCAATCGACGGGCTGGGGAAGGCTACACCTTC.

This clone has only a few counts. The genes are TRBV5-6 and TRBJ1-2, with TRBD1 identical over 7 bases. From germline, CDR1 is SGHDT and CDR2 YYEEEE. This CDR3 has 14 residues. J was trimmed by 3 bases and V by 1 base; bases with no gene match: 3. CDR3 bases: TGTGCCAGCAGCTTGTTCACAGGGGACTATGGCTACACCTTC. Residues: CASSLFTGDYGYTF.

The CDR3: CASSARTETDTQYF. DNA of the CDR3: TGTGCCAGCAGTGCACGGACTGAAACAGATACGCAGTATTTT. The chain links TRBV6-5 to TRBJ2-3; maybe TRBD2 (5 bases). Trimming cost V 5 bases and J 3 bases, with 12 bases left between them. Germline CDR1 MNHEY, CDR2 SVGAGI. This CDR3 is 14 amino acids long.

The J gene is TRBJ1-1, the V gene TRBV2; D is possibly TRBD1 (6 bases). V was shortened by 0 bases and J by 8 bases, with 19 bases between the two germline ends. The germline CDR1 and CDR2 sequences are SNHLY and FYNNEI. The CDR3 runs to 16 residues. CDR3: CASSEALARGVSEAFF. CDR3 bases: TGTGCCAGCAGTGAAGCGCTTGCCAGGGGCGTATCAGAAGCTTTCTTT. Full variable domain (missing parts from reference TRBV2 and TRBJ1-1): EPEVTQTPSHQVTQMGQEVILRCVPISNHLYFYWYRQILGQKVEFLVSFYNNEISEKSEIFDDQFSVERPDGSNFTLKIRSTKLEDSAMYFCASSEALARGVSEAFFGQGTRLTVV.

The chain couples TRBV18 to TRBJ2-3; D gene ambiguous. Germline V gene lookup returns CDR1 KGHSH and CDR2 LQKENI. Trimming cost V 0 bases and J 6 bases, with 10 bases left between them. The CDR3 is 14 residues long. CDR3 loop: CASSPPGDTDTQYF. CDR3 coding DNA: TGTGCCAGCTCACCACCTGGGGATACTGATACGCAGTATTTT.

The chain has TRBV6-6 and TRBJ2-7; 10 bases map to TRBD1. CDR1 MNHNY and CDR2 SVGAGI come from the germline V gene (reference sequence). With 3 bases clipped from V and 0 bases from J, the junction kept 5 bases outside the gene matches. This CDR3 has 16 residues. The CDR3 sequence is CASSYTGQGNSYEQYF. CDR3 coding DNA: TGTGCCAGCAGTTATACGGGACAGGGGAACTCCTACGAGCAGTACTTC.

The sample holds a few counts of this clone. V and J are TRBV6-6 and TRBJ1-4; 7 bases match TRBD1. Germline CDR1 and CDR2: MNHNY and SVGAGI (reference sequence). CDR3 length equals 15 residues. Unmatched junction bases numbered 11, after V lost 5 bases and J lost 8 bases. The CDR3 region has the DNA TGTGCCAGCAGTCGGCGGACAGGCGGAGAAGAAAAACTGTTTTTT. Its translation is CASSRRTGGEEKLFF.

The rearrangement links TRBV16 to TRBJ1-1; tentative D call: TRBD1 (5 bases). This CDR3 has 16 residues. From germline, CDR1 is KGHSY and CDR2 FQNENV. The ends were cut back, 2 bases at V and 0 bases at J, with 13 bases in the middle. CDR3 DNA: TGTGCCAGCAGCCAAATGGGGCTCAGACTGAACACTGAAGCTTTCTTT. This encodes CASSQMGLRLNTEAFF.

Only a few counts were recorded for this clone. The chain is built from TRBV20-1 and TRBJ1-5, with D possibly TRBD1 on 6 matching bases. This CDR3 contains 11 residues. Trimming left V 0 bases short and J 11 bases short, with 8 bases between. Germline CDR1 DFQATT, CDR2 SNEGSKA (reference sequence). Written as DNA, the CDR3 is TGCAGTGCTAGAGATACAGGGACCCAGCATTTT. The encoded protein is CSARDTGTQHF.

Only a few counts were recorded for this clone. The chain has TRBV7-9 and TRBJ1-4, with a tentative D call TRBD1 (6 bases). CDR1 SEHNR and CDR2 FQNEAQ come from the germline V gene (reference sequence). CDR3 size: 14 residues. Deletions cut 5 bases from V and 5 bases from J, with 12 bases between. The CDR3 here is CASSKGTRNEKLFF. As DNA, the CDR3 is TGTGCCAGCAGCAAAGGGACACGGAATGAAAAACTGTTTTTT.

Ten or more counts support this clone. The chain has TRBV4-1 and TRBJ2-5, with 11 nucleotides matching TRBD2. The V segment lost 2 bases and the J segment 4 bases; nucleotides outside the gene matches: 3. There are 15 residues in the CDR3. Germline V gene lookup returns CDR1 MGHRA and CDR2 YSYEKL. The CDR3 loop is CASSQSSGGPETQYF. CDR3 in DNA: TGCGCCAGCAGCCAATCTAGCGGGGGGCCAGAGACCCAGTACTTC.

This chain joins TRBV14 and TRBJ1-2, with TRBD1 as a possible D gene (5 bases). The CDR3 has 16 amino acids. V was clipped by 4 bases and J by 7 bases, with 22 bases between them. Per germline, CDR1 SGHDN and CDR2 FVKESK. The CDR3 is CASSRQTNPLAGGYTF. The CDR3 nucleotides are TGTGCCAGCAGCCGACAGACTAACCCTCTTGCCGGTGGCTACACCTTC. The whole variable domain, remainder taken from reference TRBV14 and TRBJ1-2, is EAGVTQFPSHSVIEKGQTVTLRCDPISGHDNLYWYRRVMGKEIKFLLHFVKESKQDESGMPNNRFLAERTGGTYSTLKVQPAELEDSGVYFCASSRQTNPLAGGYTFGSGTRLTVV.

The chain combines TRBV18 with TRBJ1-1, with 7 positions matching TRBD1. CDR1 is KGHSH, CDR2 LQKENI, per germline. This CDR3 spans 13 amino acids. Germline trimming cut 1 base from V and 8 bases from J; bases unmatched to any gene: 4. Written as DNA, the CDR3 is TGTGCCAGCTCACCACGCCCGACAGGGGAAGCTTTCTTT. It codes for CASSPRPTGEAFF. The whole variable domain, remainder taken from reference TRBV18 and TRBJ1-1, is NAGVMQNPRHLVRRRGQEARLRCSPMKGHSHVYWYRQLPEEGLKFMVYLQKENIIDESGMPKERFSAEFPKEGPSILRIQQVVRGDSAAYFCASSPRPTGEAFFGQGTRLTVV.

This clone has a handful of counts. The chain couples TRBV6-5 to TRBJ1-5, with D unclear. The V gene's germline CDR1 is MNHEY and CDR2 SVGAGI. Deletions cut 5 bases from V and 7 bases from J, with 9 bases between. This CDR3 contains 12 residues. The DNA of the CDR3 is TGTGCCAGCAGTAAGGTGGGGCAGCCCCAGCATTTT. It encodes CASSKVGQPQHF.

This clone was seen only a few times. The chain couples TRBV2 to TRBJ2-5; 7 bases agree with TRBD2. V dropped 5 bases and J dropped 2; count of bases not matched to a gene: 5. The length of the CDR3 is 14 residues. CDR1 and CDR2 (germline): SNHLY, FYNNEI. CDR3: CASSSGGGQETQYF. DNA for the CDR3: TGTGCCAGCAGTTCGGGCGGGGGACAAGAGACCCAGTACTTC. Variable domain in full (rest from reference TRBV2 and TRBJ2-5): EPEVTQTPSHQVTQMGQEVILRCVPISNHLYFYWYRQILGQKVEFLVSFYNNEISEKSEIFDDQFSVERPDGSNFTLKIRSTKLEDSAMYFCASSSGGGQETQYFGPGTRLLVL.

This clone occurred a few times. In DNA, the CDR3 is TGTGCCAGCAGCTTTGAAAGGGTGAACACCGGGGAGCTGTTTTTT. Protein: CASSFERVNTGELFF. The chain combines TRBV11-2 with TRBJ2-2; D unresolved. The germline V gene encodes CDR1 SGHAT and CDR2 FQNNGV. V gave up 3 bases and J gave up 1 base, with 9 bases separating them. The CDR3 has 15 amino acids.

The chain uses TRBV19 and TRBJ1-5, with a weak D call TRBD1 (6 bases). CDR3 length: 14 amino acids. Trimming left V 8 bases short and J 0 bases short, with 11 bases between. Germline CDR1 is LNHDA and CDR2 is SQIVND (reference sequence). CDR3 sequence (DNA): TGTGCCAGTGCAGACAGGCATAGCAATCAGCCCCAGCATTTT. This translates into CASADRHSNQPQHF.

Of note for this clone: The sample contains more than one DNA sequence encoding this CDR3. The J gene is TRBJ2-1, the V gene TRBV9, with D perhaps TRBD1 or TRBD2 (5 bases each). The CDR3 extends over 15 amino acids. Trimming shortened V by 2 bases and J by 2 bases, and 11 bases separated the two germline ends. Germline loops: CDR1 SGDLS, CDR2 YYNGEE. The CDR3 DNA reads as TGTGCCAGCAGCGTCGAGGGGCAGACCTACAATGAGCAGTTCTTC. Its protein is CASSVEGQTYNEQFF.

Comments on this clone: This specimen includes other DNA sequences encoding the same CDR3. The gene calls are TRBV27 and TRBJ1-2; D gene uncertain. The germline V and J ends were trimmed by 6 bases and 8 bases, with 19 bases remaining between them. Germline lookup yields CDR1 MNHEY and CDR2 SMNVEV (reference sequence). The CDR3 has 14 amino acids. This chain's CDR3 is CASSPEIWGRGYTF. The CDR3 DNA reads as TGTGCCAGCAGCCCAGAGATTTGGGGTCGCGGCTACACCTTC.

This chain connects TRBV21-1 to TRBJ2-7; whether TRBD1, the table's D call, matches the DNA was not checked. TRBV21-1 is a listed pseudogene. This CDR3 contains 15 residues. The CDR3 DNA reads TGTGCCAGCAGCAAAGAAGGCGCCAAGGGGATCGAGCAGTACTTC. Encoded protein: CASSKEGAKGIEQYF.